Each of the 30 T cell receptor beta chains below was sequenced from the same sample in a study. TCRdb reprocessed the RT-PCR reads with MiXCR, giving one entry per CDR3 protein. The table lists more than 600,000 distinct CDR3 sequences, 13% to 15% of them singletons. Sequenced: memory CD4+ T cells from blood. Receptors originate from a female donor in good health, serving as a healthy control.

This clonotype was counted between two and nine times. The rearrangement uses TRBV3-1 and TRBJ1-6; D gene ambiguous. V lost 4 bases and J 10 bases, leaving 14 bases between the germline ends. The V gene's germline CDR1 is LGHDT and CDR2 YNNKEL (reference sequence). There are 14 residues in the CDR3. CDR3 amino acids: CASSPLGYESPLHF. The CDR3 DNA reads TGTGCCAGCAGCCCTTTGGGGTATGAATCACCCCTCCACTTT.

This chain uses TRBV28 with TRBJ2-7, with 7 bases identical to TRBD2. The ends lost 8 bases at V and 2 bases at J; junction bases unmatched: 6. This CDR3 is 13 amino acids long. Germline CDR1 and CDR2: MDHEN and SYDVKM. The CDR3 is CASLMGGAYEQYF. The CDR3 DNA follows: TGTGCCAGCTTAATGGGGGGGGCCTACGAGCAGTACTTC.

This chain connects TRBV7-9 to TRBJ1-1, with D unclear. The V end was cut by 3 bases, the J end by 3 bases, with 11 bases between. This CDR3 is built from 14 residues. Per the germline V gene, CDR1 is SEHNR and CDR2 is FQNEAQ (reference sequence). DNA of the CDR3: TGTGCCAGCAGCTTGGCAGGTTTGTACACTGAAGCTTTCTTT. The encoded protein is CASSLAGLYTEAFF. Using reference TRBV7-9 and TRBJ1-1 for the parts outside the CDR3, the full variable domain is DTGVSQNPRHKITKRGQNVTFRCDPISEHNRLYWYRQTLGQGPEFLTYFQNEAQLEKSRLLSDRFSAERPKGSFSTLEIQRTEQGDSAMYLCASSLAGLYTEAFFGQGTRLTVV.

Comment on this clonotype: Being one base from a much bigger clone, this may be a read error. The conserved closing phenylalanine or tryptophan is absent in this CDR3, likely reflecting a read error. CDR3 in DNA: TGTGCCAGCAGTTACTCCGGCGCGGCAGATACGCAGTATCTT. It specifies CASSYSGAADTQYL. This chain links TRBV6-2 or TRBV6-3 with TRBJ2-3; D unresolved. With 0 bases removed from V and 4 bases from J, the gap between germline ends came to 8 bases. This CDR3 is built from 14 residues. Germline V CDR1 and CDR2: MNHEY, SVGEGT.

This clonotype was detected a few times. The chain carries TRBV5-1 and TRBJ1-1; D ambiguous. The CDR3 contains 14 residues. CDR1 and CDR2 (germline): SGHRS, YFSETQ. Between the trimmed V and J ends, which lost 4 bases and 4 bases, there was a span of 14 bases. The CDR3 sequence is CASSRKEAGTEAFF. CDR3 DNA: TGCGCCAGCAGCCGTAAGGAGGCAGGCACTGAAGCTTTCTTT.

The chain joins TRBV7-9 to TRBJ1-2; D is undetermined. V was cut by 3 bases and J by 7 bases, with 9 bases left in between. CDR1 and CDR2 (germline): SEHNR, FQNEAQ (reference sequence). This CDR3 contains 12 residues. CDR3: CASSFHGGGYTF. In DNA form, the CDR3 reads TGTGCCAGCAGCTTTCATGGAGGTGGCTACACCTTC. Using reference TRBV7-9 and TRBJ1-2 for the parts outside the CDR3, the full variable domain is DTGVSQNPRHKITKRGQNVTFRCDPISEHNRLYWYRQTLGQGPEFLTYFQNEAQLEKSRLLSDRFSAERPKGSFSTLEIQRTEQGDSAMYLCASSFHGGGYTFGSGTRLTVV.

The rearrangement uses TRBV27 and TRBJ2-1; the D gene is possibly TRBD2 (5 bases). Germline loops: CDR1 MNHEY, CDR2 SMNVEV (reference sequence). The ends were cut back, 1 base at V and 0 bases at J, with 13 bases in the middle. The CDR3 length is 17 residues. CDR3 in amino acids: CASSLLVAGLSYNEQFF. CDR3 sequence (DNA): TGTGCCAGCAGTTTATTAGTTGCGGGTCTCTCCTACAATGAGCAGTTCTTC.

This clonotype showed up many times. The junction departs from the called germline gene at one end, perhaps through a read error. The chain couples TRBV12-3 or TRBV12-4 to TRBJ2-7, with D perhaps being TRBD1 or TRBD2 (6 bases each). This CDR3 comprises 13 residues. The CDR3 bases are TGTGCCAGCAGCTTAGGGGGGACCTACGAGCAGTACTTC. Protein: CASSLGGTYEQYF.

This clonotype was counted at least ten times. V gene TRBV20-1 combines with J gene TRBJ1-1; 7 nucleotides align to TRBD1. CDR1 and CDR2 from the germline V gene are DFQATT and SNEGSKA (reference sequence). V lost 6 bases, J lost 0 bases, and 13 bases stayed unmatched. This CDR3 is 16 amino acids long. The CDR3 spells CSAPDRGGGLNTEAFF. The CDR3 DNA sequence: TGCAGTGCCCCTGACCGAGGGGGCGGTTTGAACACTGAAGCTTTCTTT.

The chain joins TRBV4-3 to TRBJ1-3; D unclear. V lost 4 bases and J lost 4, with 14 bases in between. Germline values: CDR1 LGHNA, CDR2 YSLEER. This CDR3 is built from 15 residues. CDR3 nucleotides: TGCGCCAGCAGCCCACACCTCCGAGGGGGAAACACCATATATTTT. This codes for CASSPHLRGGNTIYF.

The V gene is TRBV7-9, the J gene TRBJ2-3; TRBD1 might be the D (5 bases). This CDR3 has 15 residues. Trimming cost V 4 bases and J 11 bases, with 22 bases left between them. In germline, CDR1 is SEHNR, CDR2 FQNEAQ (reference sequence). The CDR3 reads CASSSKTRTMIEQYF. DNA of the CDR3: TGTGCCAGCAGCTCGAAGACGAGGACAATGATAGAGCAGTATTTT. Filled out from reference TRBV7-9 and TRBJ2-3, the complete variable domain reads DTGVSQNPRHKITKRGQNVTFRCDPISEHNRLYWYRQTLGQGPEFLTYFQNEAQLEKSRLLSDRFSAERPKGSFSTLEIQRTEQGDSAMYLCASSSKTRTMIEQYFGPGTRLTVL.

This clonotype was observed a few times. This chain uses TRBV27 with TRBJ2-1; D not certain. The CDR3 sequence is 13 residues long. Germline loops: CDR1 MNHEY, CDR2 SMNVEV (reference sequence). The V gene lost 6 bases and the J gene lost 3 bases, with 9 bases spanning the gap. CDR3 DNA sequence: TGTGCCAGCAGGGAGATGGGCTACAATGAGCAGTTCTTC. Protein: CASREMGYNEQFF.

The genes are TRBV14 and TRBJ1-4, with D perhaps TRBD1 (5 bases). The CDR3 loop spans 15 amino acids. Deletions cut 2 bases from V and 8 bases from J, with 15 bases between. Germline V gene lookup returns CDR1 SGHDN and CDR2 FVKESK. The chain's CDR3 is CASSQNAGSGEKLFF. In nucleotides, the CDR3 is TGTGCCAGCAGCCAAAATGCAGGGTCTGGGGAAAAACTGTTTTTT.

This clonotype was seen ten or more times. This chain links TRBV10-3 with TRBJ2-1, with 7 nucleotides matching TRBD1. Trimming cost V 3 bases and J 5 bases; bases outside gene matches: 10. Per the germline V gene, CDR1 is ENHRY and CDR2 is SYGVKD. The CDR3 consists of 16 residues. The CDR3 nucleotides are TGTGCCATCAGTGACCCACGAGGGGGCTTTGACAATGAGCAGTTCTTC. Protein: CAISDPRGGFDNEQFF.

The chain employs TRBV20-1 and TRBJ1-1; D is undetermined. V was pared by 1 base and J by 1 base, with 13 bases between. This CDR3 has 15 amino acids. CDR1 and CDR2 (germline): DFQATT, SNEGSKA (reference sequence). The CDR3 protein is CSARVRPTGNTEAFF. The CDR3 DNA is TGCAGTGCTAGAGTTAGGCCGACGGGGAACACTGAAGCTTTCTTT.

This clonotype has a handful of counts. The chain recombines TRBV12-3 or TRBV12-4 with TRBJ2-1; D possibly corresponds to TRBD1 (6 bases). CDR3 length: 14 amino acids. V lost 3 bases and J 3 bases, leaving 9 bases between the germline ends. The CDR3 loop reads CASSFMTGYNEQFF. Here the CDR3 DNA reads TGTGCCAGCAGTTTTATGACAGGCTACAATGAGCAGTTCTTC.

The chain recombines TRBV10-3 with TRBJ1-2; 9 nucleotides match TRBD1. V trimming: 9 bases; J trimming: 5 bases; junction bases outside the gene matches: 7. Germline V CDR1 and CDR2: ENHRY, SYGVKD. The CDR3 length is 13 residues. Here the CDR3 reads CAMLRDREYGYTF. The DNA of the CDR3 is TGTGCCATGCTCCGGGACAGGGAGTATGGCTACACCTTC.

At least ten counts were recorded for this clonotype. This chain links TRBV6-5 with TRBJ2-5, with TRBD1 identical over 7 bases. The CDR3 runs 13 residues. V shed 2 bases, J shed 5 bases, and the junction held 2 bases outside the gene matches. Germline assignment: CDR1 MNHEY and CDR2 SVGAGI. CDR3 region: CASSYQQGETQYF. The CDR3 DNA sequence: TGTGCCAGCAGTTACCAACAGGGGGAGACCCAGTACTTC.

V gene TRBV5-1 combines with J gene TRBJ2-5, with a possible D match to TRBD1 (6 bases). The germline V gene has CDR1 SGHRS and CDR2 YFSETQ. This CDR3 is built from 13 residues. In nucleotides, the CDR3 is TGCGTCACCCGCAGGGGATCCCAAGAGACCCAGTACTTC. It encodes CVTRRGSQETQYF.

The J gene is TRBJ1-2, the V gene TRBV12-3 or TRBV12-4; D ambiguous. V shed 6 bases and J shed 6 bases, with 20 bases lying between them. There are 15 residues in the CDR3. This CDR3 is CASRPPGSTTNGYTF. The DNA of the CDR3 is TGTGCCAGCAGACCTCCGGGATCGACGACCAATGGCTACACCTTC.

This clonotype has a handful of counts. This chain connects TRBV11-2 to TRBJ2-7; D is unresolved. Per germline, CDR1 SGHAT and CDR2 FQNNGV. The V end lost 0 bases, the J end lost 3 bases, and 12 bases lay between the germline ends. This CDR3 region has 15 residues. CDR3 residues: CASSLEAGPSYEQYF. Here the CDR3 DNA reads TGTGCCAGCAGCTTAGAGGCCGGACCCAGCTACGAGCAGTACTTC.

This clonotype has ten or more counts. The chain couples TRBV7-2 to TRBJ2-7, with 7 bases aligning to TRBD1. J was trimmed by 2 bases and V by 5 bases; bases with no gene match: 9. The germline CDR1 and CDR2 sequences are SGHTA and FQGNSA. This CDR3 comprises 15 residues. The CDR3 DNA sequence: TGTGCCAGCAGCCCCTTTCCCAGGGGGACCTACGAGCAGTACTTC. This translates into CASSPFPRGTYEQYF. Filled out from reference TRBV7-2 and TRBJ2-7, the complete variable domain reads GAGVSQSPSNKVTEKGKDVELRCDPISGHTALYWYRQSLGQGLEFLIYFQGNSAPDKSGLPSDRFSAERTGGSVSTLTIQRTQQEDSAVYLCASSPFPRGTYEQYFGPGTRLTVT.

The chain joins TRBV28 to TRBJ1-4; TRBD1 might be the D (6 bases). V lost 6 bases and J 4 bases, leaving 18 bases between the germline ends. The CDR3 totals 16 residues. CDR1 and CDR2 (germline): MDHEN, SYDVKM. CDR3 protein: CASSSPGGLVNEKLFF. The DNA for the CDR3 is TGTGCCAGCAGCTCTCCGGGGGGCCTGGTTAATGAAAAACTGTTTTTT. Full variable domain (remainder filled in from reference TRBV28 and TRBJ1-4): DVKVTQSSRYLVKRTGEKVFLECVQDMDHENMFWYRQDPGLGLRLIYFSYDVKMKEKGDIPEGYSVSREKKERFSLILESASTNQTSMYLCASSSPGGLVNEKLFFGSGTQLSVL.

The CDR3 DNA reads as TGTGCCATCAGTGGGGGACAGGGCGGGACCGGGGAGCTGTTTTTT. Protein product: CAISGGQGGTGELFF. The chain links TRBV10-3 to TRBJ2-2; 9 bases map to TRBD1. Germline V lookup: CDR1 ENHRY, CDR2 SYGVKD. There are 15 residues in the CDR3. V lost 4 bases and J lost 5; bases outside the gene matches: 5.

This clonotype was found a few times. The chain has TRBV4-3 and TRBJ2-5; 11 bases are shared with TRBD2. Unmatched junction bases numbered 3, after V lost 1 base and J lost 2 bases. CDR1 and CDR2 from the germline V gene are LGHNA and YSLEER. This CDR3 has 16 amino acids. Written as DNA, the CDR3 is TGCGCCAGCAGCCAAGGACTAGCGGGAACACAAGAGACCCAGTACTTC. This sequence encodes CASSQGLAGTQETQYF.

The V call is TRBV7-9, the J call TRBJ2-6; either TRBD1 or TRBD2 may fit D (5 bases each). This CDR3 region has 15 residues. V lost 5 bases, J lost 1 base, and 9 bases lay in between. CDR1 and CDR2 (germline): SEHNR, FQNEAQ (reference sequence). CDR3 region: CASSQGESGANVLTF. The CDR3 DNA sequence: TGTGCCAGCAGCCAGGGAGAATCTGGGGCCAACGTCCTGACTTTC.

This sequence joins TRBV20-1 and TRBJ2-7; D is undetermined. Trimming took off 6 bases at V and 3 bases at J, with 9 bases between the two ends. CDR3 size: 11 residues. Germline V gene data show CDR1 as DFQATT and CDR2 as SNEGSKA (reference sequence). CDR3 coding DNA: TGCAGTGCACCAGACAACTACGAGCAGTACTTC. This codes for CSAPDNYEQYF.

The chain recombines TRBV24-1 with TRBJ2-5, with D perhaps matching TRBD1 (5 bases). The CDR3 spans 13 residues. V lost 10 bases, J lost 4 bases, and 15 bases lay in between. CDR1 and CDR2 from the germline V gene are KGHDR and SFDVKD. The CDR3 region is CATATGGAETQYF. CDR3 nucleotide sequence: TGTGCCACGGCGACGGGTGGGGCAGAGACCCAGTACTTC.

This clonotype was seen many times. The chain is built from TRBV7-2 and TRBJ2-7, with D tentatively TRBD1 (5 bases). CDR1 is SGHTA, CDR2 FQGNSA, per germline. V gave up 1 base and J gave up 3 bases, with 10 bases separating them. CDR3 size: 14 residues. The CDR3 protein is CASSLGGSYYEQYF. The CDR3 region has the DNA TGTGCCAGCAGCTTAGGGGGCAGCTACTACGAGCAGTACTTC.

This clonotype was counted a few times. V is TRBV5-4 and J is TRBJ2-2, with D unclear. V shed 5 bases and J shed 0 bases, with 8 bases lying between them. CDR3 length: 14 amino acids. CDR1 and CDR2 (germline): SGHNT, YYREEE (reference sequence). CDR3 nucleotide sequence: TGTGCCAGCAGGGCAGGAACGAACACCGGGGAGCTGTTTTTT. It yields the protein CASRAGTNTGELFF. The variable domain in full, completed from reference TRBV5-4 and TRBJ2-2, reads ETGVTQSPTHLIKTRGQQVTLRCSSQSGHNTVSWYQQALGQGPQFIFQYYREEENGRGNFPPRFSGLQFPNYSSELNVNALELDDSALYLCASRAGTNTGELFFGEGSRLTVL.